These 32 T cell receptor beta chains share one sample of origin, sequenced in a study of molecular identifiers for immune sequencing clone quantification. Using its own MiXCR run on the PCR reads, TCRdb lists one record per CDR3 protein. This sample carries some 100,000 distinct CDR3 sequences, roughly 34% of them seen once, and the ten largest clones take around 4.2%. Sequenced: naive CD8+ T cells from blood, with Jurkat cell RNA spiked in. Subset meaning: FACS-sorted CD8+CD4-CCR7+CD45RA+ naive T cells. All receptors derive from a human donor in good health. Some libraries in this study had Jurkat cell RNA spiked in.

This rearrangement joins TRBV15 to TRBJ2-1; 9 nucleotides align to TRBD2. V trimming: 1 base; J trimming: 5 bases; junction bases outside the gene matches: 9. Germline lookup yields CDR1 LNHNV and CDR2 YYDKDF (reference sequence). CDR3 length equals 17 residues. The CDR3 here is CATSRVLMAGGHNEQFF. CDR3 nucleotides: TGTGCCACCAGCAGAGTTCTGATGGCGGGAGGGCACAATGAGCAGTTCTTC.

This clonotype was detected ten times or more. V and J are TRBV4-1 and TRBJ1-4; 9 bases are shared with TRBD1. Germline loops: CDR1 MGHRA, CDR2 YSYEKL. The CDR3 has 14 amino acids. The junction had 5 bases not matched to a gene; V was cut back by 6 bases and J by 6 bases. The CDR3 region is CASSSGTGYEKLFF. CDR3 bases: TGCGCCAGCAGTTCCGGGACAGGGTATGAAAAACTGTTTTTT.

J is TRBJ2-2 and V is TRBV28; D unresolved. From germline, CDR1 is MDHEN and CDR2 SYDVKM. Trimming left V 7 bases short and J 7 bases short, with 19 bases between. This CDR3 is 15 amino acids long. The CDR3: CASIQSLGFRGELFF. The CDR3 nucleotides read TGTGCCAGCATCCAATCCCTGGGCTTCCGCGGGGAGCTGTTTTTT.

Ten or more counts support this clonotype. The V gene is TRBV7-2, the J gene TRBJ2-7; 11 positions match TRBD2. The CDR3 loop spans 17 amino acids. V lost 1 base to trimming and J lost 1 base; unmatched junction nucleotides: 6. Germline-derived CDR1 and CDR2 are SGHTA and FQGNSA. The CDR3, as DNA: TGTGCCAGCAGCTTAGGTAGCGGGAGGGCCTTATCCTACGAGCAGTACTTC. Amino acids: CASSLGSGRALSYEQYF.

The sample holds a few counts of this clonotype. The J gene is TRBJ2-7, the V gene TRBV5-6; 13 positions match TRBD2. Germline V gene sequence: CDR1 SGHDT, CDR2 YYEEEE. The CDR3 spans 15 residues. V dropped 4 bases and J dropped 4; count of bases not matched to a gene: 5. The CDR3 spells CASSGRLAGGYEQYF. The CDR3 bases are TGTGCCAGCAGCGGCCGACTAGCGGGAGGTTACGAGCAGTACTTC.

The rearrangement uses TRBV20-1 and TRBJ2-3; 11 bases are shared with TRBD2. The V gene end was trimmed by 5 bases and the J gene end by 2 bases; junction bases not matched to a gene: 12. Germline CDR1 and CDR2: DFQATT and SNEGSKA (reference sequence). This CDR3 comprises 17 residues. Here the CDR3 reads CSAFVTGTSGYTDTQYF. The CDR3, as DNA: TGCAGTGCTTTTGTAACCGGGACTAGCGGTTACACAGATACGCAGTATTTT.

Concerning this clonotype itself: Germline and junction disagree at one end, which may indicate a read error. This chain links TRBV27 with TRBJ2-5; TRBD1 matches at 7 bases. Germline CDR1 is MNHEY and CDR2 is SMNVEV (reference sequence). The CDR3 covers 14 residues. The CDR3 DNA sequence: TGTGCCTGCAGTCCAGGGACAGAACAAGAGACCCAGTACTTC. Translation: CACSPGTEQETQYF.

This chain joins TRBV27 and TRBJ2-2, with D uncertain. This CDR3 comprises 14 residues. Germline CDR1 reads MNHEY; CDR2 reads SMNVEV (reference sequence). V was clipped by 9 bases and J by 7 bases, with 18 bases between them. The CDR3 is CARTGISTGGELFF. As DNA, the CDR3 is TGTGCCAGGACTGGGATCTCGACCGGCGGGGAGCTGTTTTTT.

This clonotype has a count of ten or more. CDR3 residues: CASSLVPPKETQYF. In DNA, the CDR3 is TGTGCCAGCAGCTTAGTCCCGCCAAAAGAGACCCAGTACTTC. The rearrangement joins TRBV7-8 to TRBJ2-5; D gene unclear. Germline-derived CDR1 and CDR2 are SGHVS and FQNEAQ. Trimming left V 1 base short and J 3 bases short, with 9 bases between. CDR3 length: 14 residues. Variable domain in full (rest from reference TRBV7-8 and TRBJ2-5): GAGVSQSPRYKVAKRGQDVALRCDPISGHVSLFWYQQALGQGPEFLTYFQNEAQLDKSGLPSDRFFAERPEGSVSTLKIQRTQQEDSAVYLCASSLVPPKETQYFGPGTRLLVL.

A word on this clonotype: A much larger clone lies a single base off, so this may be a read error. This chain joins TRBV13 and TRBJ1-5; D ambiguous. V lost 5 bases to trimming and J lost 3 bases, with 5 bases between them. CDR3 length: 12 residues. Germline V CDR1 and CDR2: PRHDT, FYEKMQ (reference sequence). CDR3 amino acids: CASSAINQPQHF. CDR3 coding DNA: TGTGCCAGCAGCGCCATCAATCAGCCCCAGCATTTT.

V usage is TRBV28 and J usage is TRBJ1-1, with D possibly TRBD1 on 5 matching bases. CDR3 size: 14 residues. CDR1 is MDHEN, CDR2 SYDVKM, per germline. V lost 2 bases and J 4 bases, leaving 11 bases between the germline ends. The CDR3 sequence: CASSLLQGSTEAFF. DNA for the CDR3: TGTGCCAGCAGTTTACTGCAGGGTAGCACTGAAGCTTTCTTT.

This clonotype was seen a few times. The CDR3 region is CASSQSSGDYEQYF. The CDR3 DNA reads as TGTGCCAGCTCACAGTCTAGCGGAGATTACGAGCAGTACTTC. V and J are TRBV18 and TRBJ2-7; 7 bases line up with TRBD2. CDR3 length: 14 residues. V lost 4 bases, J lost 4 bases, and 7 bases stayed unmatched. Germline values: CDR1 KGHSH, CDR2 LQKENI.

The V and J genes are TRBV28 and TRBJ2-7; TRBD2 might be the D (6 bases). This CDR3 is 17 amino acids long. The V end lost 6 bases, the J end lost 3 bases, and 24 bases lay between the germline ends. Germline V CDR1 and CDR2: MDHEN, SYDVKM. The CDR3 DNA reads TGTGCCAGCAGCTTAGCGGCTAACAGGTTTGAGGGCTACGAGCAGTACTTC. Its protein is CASSLAANRFEGYEQYF.

The chain employs TRBV29-1 and TRBJ2-1, with D uncertain. From germline, CDR1 is SQVTM and CDR2 ANQGSEA. This CDR3 is built from 10 residues. The CDR3: CGFRTNEQFF. The DNA of the CDR3 is TGCGGCTTCCGTACGAATGAGCAGTTCTTC.

This clonotype showed up just a few times. The genes are TRBV11-2 and TRBJ2-3, with unresolved D. CDR1 SGHAT and CDR2 FQNNGV come from the germline V gene. The germline V and J ends were trimmed by 5 bases and 0 bases, with 6 bases remaining between them. This CDR3 region has 13 residues. As DNA, the CDR3 is TGTGCCAGCAGCCATATCAGCACAGATACGCAGTATTTT. Amino acids: CASSHISTDTQYF. The full variable domain, completed using reference TRBV11-2 and TRBJ2-3, is EAGVAQSPRYKIIEKRQSVAFWCNPISGHATLYWYQQILGQGPKLLIQFQNNGVVDDSQLPKDRFSAERLKGVDSTLKIQPAKLEDSAVYLCASSHISTDTQYFGPGTRLTVL.

The rearrangement links TRBV20-1 to TRBJ2-3, with 10 bases matching TRBD1. CDR1 and CDR2 (germline): DFQATT, SNEGSKA (reference sequence). The CDR3 extends over 15 amino acids. J gave up 5 bases and V 3 bases, and 8 bases lay outside the gene matches. CDR3 nucleotides: TGCAGTGCTAGCACGGGGACAGGGGAGTTAGATACGCAGTATTTT. It encodes CSASTGTGELDTQYF.

The rearrangement joins TRBV9 to TRBJ2-5; D unresolved. In germline, CDR1 is SGDLS, CDR2 YYNGEE. V lost 2 bases, J lost 9 bases, and 14 bases lay in between. The CDR3 runs to 13 residues. DNA for the CDR3: TGTGCCAGCAGCGTTCCGGAGAAGGAGCCCCAGTACTTC. As protein: CASSVPEKEPQYF.

This chain joins TRBV15 and TRBJ2-7, with D possibly called TRBD1 or TRBD2 (5 bases each). Trimming took 3 bases from V and 0 from J, leaving 18 bases between them. Per germline, CDR1 LNHNV and CDR2 YYDKDF (reference sequence). CDR3 length equals 17 residues. The CDR3 DNA reads TGTGCCACCAGCAGCAATATCGCAGTCGGGGCCTCCTACGAGCAGTACTTC. Translating gives CATSSNIAVGASYEQYF.

By its share, this clonotype is medium-sized. The genes are TRBV7-6 and TRBJ2-6, with 7 positions matching TRBD2. CDR1 SGHVS and CDR2 FNYEAQ come from the germline V gene. The CDR3 has 15 residues. Trimming removed 5 bases from V and 0 bases from J; junction bases left unmatched: 1. The CDR3 DNA is TGTGCCAGCAGCCCTAGCGGCTCTGGGGCCAACGTCCTGACTTTC. Protein product: CASSPSGSGANVLTF.

A few counts support this clonotype. V and J are TRBV7-7 and TRBJ2-1, with D tentatively TRBD1 or TRBD2 (5 bases each). The germline gives CDR1 SSHAT, CDR2 FNYEAQ (reference sequence). There are 15 residues in the CDR3. Trimming removed 1 base at V and 1 base at J, with 8 bases between. In DNA, the CDR3 is TGTGCCAGCAGCTTAGGGGACGGATCCTACAATGAGCAGTTCTTC. Residues: CASSLGDGSYNEQFF.

The V call is TRBV20-1, the J call TRBJ2-7, with TRBD1 as a possible D gene (5 bases). The CDR3 runs 13 residues. With 1 base removed from V and 4 bases from J, the gap between germline ends came to 11 bases. Germline values: CDR1 DFQATT, CDR2 SNEGSKA (reference sequence). CDR3 region: CSARATGHYEQYF. For the CDR3, the DNA is TGCAGTGCTAGAGCCACCGGACATTACGAGCAGTACTTC.

The chain uses TRBV23-1 and TRBJ2-7, with D possibly TRBD1 on 6 matching bases. TRBV23-1 is assigned to the ORF class and has an uncertain function. The CDR3 sequence is 16 residues long. The germline V and J ends were trimmed by 5 bases and 2 bases, with 19 bases remaining between them. Here the CDR3 reads CASSSTRGHKAYEQYF. CDR3 nucleotide sequence: TGCGCCAGCAGTTCCACCCGGGGACATAAAGCCTACGAGCAGTACTTC.

The J gene is TRBJ2-1, the V gene TRBV11-1; 7 bases are a match to TRBD2. V gave up 2 bases and J gave up 1 base; unmatched junction bases: 2. CDR1 is SGHAT, CDR2 FQDESV, per germline (reference sequence). The CDR3 runs to 15 residues. The CDR3, as DNA: TGTGCCAGCAGCTTAAGCGGGATTTCCTACAATGAGCAGTTCTTC. As protein: CASSLSGISYNEQFF.

Ten or more counts support this clonotype. The J gene is TRBJ2-7, the V gene TRBV28, with 7 bases aligning to TRBD2. This CDR3 contains 15 residues. Germline V gene data show CDR1 as MDHEN and CDR2 as SYDVKM. J was trimmed by 4 bases and V by 5 bases; bases with no gene match: 11. The chain's CDR3 is CASSLSGQALYEQYF. The CDR3 DNA sequence: TGTGCCAGCAGTCTTAGCGGGCAGGCCCTATACGAGCAGTACTTC.

About this clonotype: This could be a read error, since a much larger clone is one nucleotide away. The chain employs TRBV5-6 and TRBJ2-3; no clear D. The CDR3 is 12 residues long. V was cut by 3 bases and J by 7 bases, with 9 bases left in between. The germline gives CDR1 SGHDT, CDR2 YYEEEE. The CDR3 region has the DNA TGTGCCAGCAGCTCGGAAGGATATACGCAGTATTTT. Translated, it gives CASSSEGYTQYF.

This clonotype was seen ten or more times. This chain connects TRBV12-3 or TRBV12-4 to TRBJ1-5, with D perhaps matching TRBD1 (6 bases). This CDR3 comprises 14 residues. Trimming took off 4 bases at V and 11 bases at J, with 18 bases between the two ends. The CDR3 is CASSSDRSPGTQHF. The CDR3 DNA follows: TGTGCCAGCAGTTCCGACAGGTCACCGGGAACCCAGCATTTT.

This clonotype is a singleton in its sample. A much larger clone lies one base from this, so it may be a read error. This chain links TRBV6-5 with TRBJ2-3, with D possibly called TRBD1 or TRBD2 (5 bases each). The CDR3 is made up of 15 amino acids. Germline CDR1 is MNHEY and CDR2 is SVGAGI. CDR3 DNA sequence: TGTGCCAACAGTTACTTCCCCCAGGGCGGGGATACGCAGTATTTT. As protein: CANSYFPQGGDTQYF.

As to this clonotype: This sequence may be a read error, since a much larger clone differs from it by one base. This sequence joins TRBV24-1 and TRBJ1-1; D is ambiguous. The CDR3 is 13 amino acids. Germline CDR1 and CDR2: KGHDR and SFDVKD. Trimming removed 7 bases at V and 8 bases at J, with 16 bases between. CDR3 protein: CATSVTATEEAFF. As DNA, the CDR3 is TGTGCCACCAGCGTTACAGCAACGGAAGAAGCTTTCTTT.

A remark on this clonotype: At one of its ends the junction is not consistent with the germline gene, which may arise from a read error. The chain uses TRBV12-3 or TRBV12-4 and TRBJ2-3; D not resolved. The CDR3 has 12 residues. The CDR3 here is CASSLVAETQYF. The CDR3 bases are TGTGCCAGCAGTTTAGTGGCAGAAACGCAGTATTTT.

On this clonotype itself: An end of the junction does not agree with germline; a read error may underlie this. The chain uses TRBV29-1 and TRBJ2-7, with D possibly being TRBD2 (5 bases). The CDR3 sequence is 12 residues long. Germline-derived CDR1 and CDR2 are SQVTM and ANQGSEA. In DNA form, the CDR3 reads TGCAGCGGCGCCAGTTGGGCGGGCGAGCAGCACTTC. Its protein is CSGASWAGEQHF.

A few counts support this clonotype. V usage is TRBV28 and J usage is TRBJ1-5; D may be TRBD1 (5 bases). Germline lookup yields CDR1 MDHEN and CDR2 SYDVKM. The CDR3 runs 14 residues. Trimming removed 3 bases from V and 5 bases from J, with 11 bases in between. The CDR3, as DNA: TGTGCCAGCAGTTTGGGGGTCAGTCATCAGCCCCAGCATTTT. This sequence encodes CASSLGVSHQPQHF. Based on the CDR3 plus reference TRBV28 and TRBJ1-5, the full variable domain is DVKVTQSSRYLVKRTGEKVFLECVQDMDHENMFWYRQDPGLGLRLIYFSYDVKMKEKGDIPEGYSVSREKKERFSLILESASTNQTSMYLCASSLGVSHQPQHFGDGTRLSIL.

The CDR3, as DNA: TGTGCCAGCAGCCCACCGGGACAGGGCCGCCAAGCGAACACCGGGGAGCTGATTTTT. This codes for CASSPPGQGRQANTGELIF. The chain couples TRBV21-1 to TRBJ2-2; TRBD1 is the table's D call, not checked against the DNA. TRBV21-1 is a recognized pseudogene. This CDR3 is 19 amino acids long.